Sequencing of this T cell receptor beta chain was carried out in a study of blood T cell repertoires in COVID-19. The CDR3 extends over 15 amino acids. Looked up from germline, CDR1 is PRHDT and CDR2 is FYEKMQ (reference sequence). The V gene lost 2 bases and the J gene lost 3 bases, with 13 bases spanning the gap. The authors' processing: How many nucleated cells were present was estimated from reference gene primer amplification. TCRdb keeps only in-frame clones here, not all; method: immunoSEQ multiplex PCR. That table is the source of V, J and clone size, and D and trimming were worked out from the DNA. The sample shows tens of thousands of clones, over 75% of them seen only once.

The clonotype originates from an elderly woman with active or convalescent COVID-19. The V call is TRBV13, the J call TRBJ1-1; D remains unclear. The sequencing sample was made of peripheral blood. The CDR3 region is CASSLLPGQDTEAFF. CDR3 sequence (DNA): TGTGCCAGCAGCTTATTACCTGGTCAGGACACTGAAGCTTTCTTT.